The clone carrying this T cell receptor beta chain was counted a few times. Its antigen is undetermined. Germline CDR1 and CDR2: SEHNR and FQNEAQ (reference sequence). V dropped 2 bases and J dropped 6 bases, with 11 bases sitting between them. The CDR3 contains 14 residues. Investigators amplified TCR beta CDR3 regions from RNA transcripts. HTBI primers were employed in first-round RT-PCR, then a second-round multiplex PCR followed. TCRdb reprocessed the multiplex PCR reads via MiXCR and lists one record per CDR3 protein. Of 260,000 or so distinct CDR3 sequences in the sample, 40% to 50% were seen once. None of the included patients had other autoimmune diseases, uncontrolled infections, pregnancy or lactation, as these led to exclusion. Diagnosis used clinical symptoms, serum thyroxine, TRAb, thyroid ultrasound and orbital computed tomography. The sample is drawn from a study of Graves' ophthalmopathy and Graves' hyperthyroidism. Study at large: The blood sample was drawn at first diagnosis and before any treatment.

Study-level findings and limits: Most thyroid clonotypes with frequency above 0.001 were detected in blood too.

J is TRBJ1-5 and V is TRBV7-9; possibly TRBD1 for D (5 bases). The sequence derives from an adult man with Graves' ophthalmopathy. Material: peripheral blood. The CDR3 here is CASSLWGEGQPQHF. The CDR3 region has the DNA TGTGCCAGCAGCTTATGGGGGGAAGGTCAGCCCCAGCATTTT. The complete variable domain, with remaining parts taken from reference TRBV7-9 and TRBJ1-5, reads DTGVSQNPRHKITKRGQNVTFRCDPISEHNRLYWYRQTLGQGPEFLTYFQNEAQLEKSRLLSDRFSAERPKGSFSTLEIQRTEQGDSAMYLCASSLWGEGQPQHFGDGTRLSIL.